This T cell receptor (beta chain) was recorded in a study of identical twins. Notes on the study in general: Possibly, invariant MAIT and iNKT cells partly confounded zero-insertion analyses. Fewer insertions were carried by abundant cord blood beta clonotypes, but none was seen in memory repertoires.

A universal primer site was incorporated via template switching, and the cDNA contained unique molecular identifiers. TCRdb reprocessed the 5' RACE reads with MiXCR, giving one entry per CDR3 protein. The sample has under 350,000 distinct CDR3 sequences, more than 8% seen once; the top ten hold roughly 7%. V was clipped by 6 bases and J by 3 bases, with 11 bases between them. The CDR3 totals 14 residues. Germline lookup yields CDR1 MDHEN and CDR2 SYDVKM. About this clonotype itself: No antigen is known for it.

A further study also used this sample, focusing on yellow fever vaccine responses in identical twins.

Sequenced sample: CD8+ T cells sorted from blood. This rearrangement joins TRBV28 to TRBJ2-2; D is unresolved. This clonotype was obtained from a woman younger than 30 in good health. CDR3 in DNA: TGTGCCAGCAGGGGAATGTTTTACACCGGGGAGCTGTTTTTT. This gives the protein CASRGMFYTGELFF.